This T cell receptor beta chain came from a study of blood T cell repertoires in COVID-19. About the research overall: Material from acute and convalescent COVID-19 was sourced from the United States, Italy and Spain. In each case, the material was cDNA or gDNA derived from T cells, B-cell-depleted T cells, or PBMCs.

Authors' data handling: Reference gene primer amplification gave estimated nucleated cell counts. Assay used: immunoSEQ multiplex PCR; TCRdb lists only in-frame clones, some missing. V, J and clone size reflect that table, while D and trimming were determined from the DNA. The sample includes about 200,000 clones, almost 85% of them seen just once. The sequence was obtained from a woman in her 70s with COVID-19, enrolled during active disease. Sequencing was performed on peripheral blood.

CDR3 bases: TGTGCCAGCAGCTTAGGACAGTCGAGAGAACCCCTCCACTTT. As protein: CASSLGQSREPLHF. V and J are TRBV7-8 and TRBJ1-6; tentative D call: TRBD1 (5 bases). The length of the CDR3 is 14 residues. V was shortened by 1 base and J by 12 bases, with 13 bases between the two germline ends. Germline lookup yields CDR1 SGHVS and CDR2 FQNEAQ.